A selection of T cell receptor beta chains follows, all from one sample in a study of cytomegalovirus exposure and HLA in healthy donors. The data were produced by immunoSEQ multiplex PCR, yet TCRdb's version contains in-frame clones alone and is incomplete. Here the sample spans about 160,000 clones, approximately 80% being singletons. What was sequenced was PBMCs. These receptor sequences come from a man younger than 45 in good health and CMV-seronegative. Each CDR3 is given with its conserved first and last residue. A D gene is named only where the DNA matches it firmly. Not all rows give a size; the values are once, few, many and, for expanded clones, a class.

-	TRBV6-1	few	TRBJ1-3	TGTGCCAGCAGTGAAACCTTTCGCGGGAGCTCTGGAAACACCATATATTTT	CASSETFRGSSGNTIYF
-	TRBV10-1	few	TRBJ1-1	TGCGCCAGCAGCCTGGAGATGAACACTGAAGCTTTCTTT	CASSLEMNTEAFF
TRBD1	TRBV6-5	once	TRBJ2-7	TGTGCCAGCAGTTACGGGGACAGGGGTTTTTACGAGCAGTACTTC	CASSYGDRGFYEQYF
TRBD2	TRBV6-6	-	TRBJ2-5	TGTGCCAGCAGAATAGCGGGTCGGGAGGAGACCCAGTACTTC	CASRIAGREETQYF
TRBD1	TRBV27	-	TRBJ1-2	TGTGCCAGCAGACCCCTAGGTACAGGGGGGGGCTACACCTTC	CASRPLGTGGGYTF
-	TRBV6-5	-	TRBJ2-1	TGTGCCAGCAGCCGTAGCAATGAGCAGTTCTTC	CASSRSNEQFF
TRBD1	TRBV11-2	-	TRBJ2-7	TGTGCCAGCAGCTGGACAGGGGGCCGAGAGCAGTACTTC	CASSWTGGREQYF
-	TRBV18	-	TRBJ2-7	TGTGCCAGCTCACCACAGGAACTAAGCGGTCTCTACGAGCAGTACTTC	CASSPQELSGLYEQYF
-	TRBV6-5	-	TRBJ1-2	TGTGCCAGCAGTTGCAGGAAGGGGCACTATGGCTACACCTTC	CASSCRKGHYGYTF
TRBD1	TRBV5-1	-	TRBJ1-1	TGCGCCAGCAGCATATGGGACAGGGTGAACACTGAAGCTTTCTTT	CASSIWDRVNTEAFF
TRBD2	TRBV5-4	-	TRBJ2-7	TGTGCCAGCAGCTTGGTACGCGGGAGCGAGCAGTACTTC	CASSLVRGSEQYF
-	TRBV6-5	-	TRBJ1-6	TGTGCCAGCAGCATAAATGGGGGCCGTGATTCACCCCTCCACTTT	CASSINGGRDSPLHF
-	TRBV28	-	TRBJ1-2	TGTGCCAGCAGCCCCCCTCGGGGAATTTATGGCTACACCTTC	CASSPPRGIYGYTF
-	TRBV30	-	TRBJ1-1	TGTGCCTGGGGTTCAGACAGATTGAACACTGAAGCTTTCTTT	CAWGSDRLNTEAFF
-	TRBV5-5	-	TRBJ2-1	TGTGCCAGCAGCTTGGACACCTTTGGTGAGCAGTTCTTC	CASSLDTFGEQFF